The 28 T cell receptor beta chains below come from one sample, sequenced in a study of CD8 T cells in ankylosing spondylitis. One entry per CDR3 protein, called by TCRdb with MiXCR from the 5' RACE reads. The sample has about 220,000 distinct CDR3 sequences, roughly a tenth seen once; the top ten hold 21%. Sequencing input: blood, either unsorted or a sorted T cell fraction (not recorded which). The receptors were sampled from a male donor with ankylosing spondylitis or in good health (not recorded which).

This clonotype has at least ten counts. V is TRBV6-1 and J is TRBJ2-1; no firm D call. Germline V gene sequence: CDR1 MNHNS, CDR2 SASEGT. V dropped 5 bases and J dropped 0 bases, with 14 bases sitting between them. The CDR3 contains 16 residues. CDR3: CASSRKGSSSYNEQFF. For the CDR3, the DNA is TGTGCCAGCAGTCGCAAAGGGTCTAGCTCCTACAATGAGCAGTTCTTC.

In this sample, this clonotype turned up a few times. The chain couples TRBV20-1 to TRBJ1-5, with 8 bases matching TRBD1. Germline CDR1 is DFQATT and CDR2 is SNEGSKA (reference sequence). Germline trimming cut 1 base from V and 4 bases from J; bases unmatched to any gene: 18. The CDR3 covers 19 residues. CDR3: CSARVTGTGPTKFNQPQHF. As DNA, the CDR3 is TGCAGTGCTAGAGTGACCGGGACAGGTCCTACAAAATTTAATCAGCCCCAGCATTTT.

There are many counts of this clonotype. The V gene is TRBV20-1, the J gene TRBJ1-5; D perhaps matches TRBD1 (5 bases). The CDR3 is made up of 13 amino acids. Germline-derived CDR1 and CDR2 are DFQATT and SNEGSKA (reference sequence). Trimming shortened V by 3 bases and J by 6 bases, and 12 bases separated the two germline ends. CDR3 in amino acids: CSASGGAAQPQHF. The CDR3, as DNA: TGCAGTGCTAGCGGTGGGGCCGCTCAGCCCCAGCATTTT.

This clonotype was seen a single time. This clone may be a read error of a much larger clone one base away. V gene TRBV2 combines with J gene TRBJ1-2, with a weak D call TRBD1 (5 bases). From germline, CDR1 is SNHLY and CDR2 FYNNEI. The CDR3 covers 16 residues. CDR3 DNA sequence: TGTGCCAGCAGTGAACTACTTGGGACCCCTAACTATGGCTACCCCTTC. It yields the protein CASSELLGTPNYGYPF.

This clonotype was seen many times. The gene calls are TRBV2 and TRBJ2-2, with a possible D match to TRBD1 (5 bases). CDR1 is SNHLY and CDR2 is FYNNEI in the germline V gene. V was pared by 8 bases and J by 1 base, with 11 bases between. The CDR3 is made up of 14 amino acids. The CDR3 reads CASELQGNTGELFF. The CDR3 nucleotides read TGTGCCAGCGAGCTTCAGGGGAACACCGGGGAGCTGTTTTTT.

There are a few counts of this clonotype. This rearrangement joins TRBV6-5 to TRBJ1-5; 7 bases line up with TRBD1. The CDR3 is made up of 15 amino acids. Germline CDR1 reads MNHEY; CDR2 reads SVGAGI. The V segment lost 8 bases and the J segment 3 bases; nucleotides outside the gene matches: 10. The CDR3 DNA reads as TGTGCCAGCCCGTTACCGGGACAGATCAATCAGCCCCAGCATTTT. Its protein product is CASPLPGQINQPQHF.

This clonotype was observed many times. The chain combines TRBV20-1 with TRBJ2-5; a possible D gene is TRBD1 (5 bases). The CDR3 contains 13 residues. V lost 6 bases, J lost 5 bases, and 16 bases lay in between. The germline V gene encodes CDR1 DFQATT and CDR2 SNEGSKA (reference sequence). The CDR3 protein is CSANAGLRETQYF. The CDR3 DNA is TGCAGTGCAAATGCAGGGTTGCGGGAGACCCAGTACTTC.

This clonotype was picked up a small number of times. This rearrangement joins TRBV11-2 to TRBJ2-5; TRBD1 agrees at 9 bases. There are 14 residues in the CDR3. With 6 bases clipped from V and 5 bases from J, the junction kept 7 bases outside the gene matches. CDR1 and CDR2 (germline): SGHAT, FQNNGV. CDR3 region: CASSPTDRGETQYF. The DNA of the CDR3 is TGTGCCAGCAGTCCCACTGACAGGGGGGAGACCCAGTACTTC.

Concerning this clonotype itself: A much larger clonotype is one base distant, so this may be a read error. This chain uses TRBV7-9 with TRBJ1-4; D is unclear. Germline assignment: CDR1 SEHNR and CDR2 FQNEAQ (reference sequence). The CDR3 spans 13 residues. The CDR3 region is CASTTAGNEKPFF. Here the CDR3 DNA reads TGTGCCAGCACAACGGCCGGGAATGAAAAACCGTTTTTT.

This clonotype has at least ten counts. J is TRBJ1-1 and V is TRBV20-1; D call uncertain. Trimming shortened V by 3 bases and J by 1 base, and 9 bases separated the two germline ends. Germline-derived CDR1 and CDR2 are DFQATT and SNEGSKA (reference sequence). The CDR3 sequence is 13 residues long. CDR3 amino acids: CSARNVRNTEAFF. The CDR3 bases are TGCAGTGCTAGGAATGTCCGGAACACTGAAGCTTTCTTT.

About this clonotype: Being one base from a much bigger clone, this may be a read error. This chain links TRBV12-3 or TRBV12-4 with TRBJ2-7; 7 nucleotides agree with TRBD2. The CDR3 has 16 amino acids. For the CDR3, the DNA is TGTGCCAGCAGTCCCCCCTGGGAGCGGGGAAACAACGAGCAGCACTTC. It yields the protein CASSPPWERGNNEQHF.

This clonotype was seen at least ten times. The chain has TRBV15 and TRBJ2-7, with 9 bases matching TRBD1. The ends lost 3 bases at V and 3 bases at J; junction bases unmatched: 9. Per the germline V gene, CDR1 is LNHNV and CDR2 is YYDKDF (reference sequence). The CDR3 extends over 16 amino acids. The CDR3 protein is CATSSPGTGFFYEQYF. CDR3 DNA sequence: TGTGCCACCAGCAGTCCCGGGACAGGGTTCTTCTACGAGCAGTACTTC.

This clonotype was counted only a few times. CDR3 DNA: TGCGCCAGCAGCCCAGGGTCCGGACAGGGAGTGCACACCTTC. Protein sequence: CASSPGSGQGVHTF. This rearrangement joins TRBV5-1 to TRBJ1-2, with 8 bases lining up with TRBD1. The V gene's germline CDR1 is SGHRS and CDR2 YFSETQ. The CDR3 has 14 residues. V dropped 4 bases and J dropped 12; count of bases not matched to a gene: 14.

CDR3 residues: CASSGGQYQETQYF. The DNA for the CDR3 is TGTGCCAGCAGCGGGGGTCAGTACCAAGAGACCCAGTACTTC. The chain uses TRBV2 and TRBJ2-5, with D possibly matching TRBD2 (6 bases). V lost 6 bases, J lost 0 bases, and 11 bases lay in between. Germline loops: CDR1 SNHLY, CDR2 FYNNEI. The CDR3 runs 14 residues.

This clonotype has ten or more counts. The rearrangement links TRBV5-1 to TRBJ1-5; 9 nucleotides match TRBD1. The V gene's germline CDR1 is SGHRS and CDR2 YFSETQ. This CDR3 contains 15 residues. V shed 2 bases and J 7 bases; nucleotides not matched to a gene: 7. CDR3 sequence reads: CASSLGDRAEQPQHF. The CDR3 DNA follows: TGCGCCAGCAGCTTAGGGGACAGGGCGGAGCAGCCCCAGCATTTT.

This clonotype was seen at least ten times. The rearrangement links TRBV5-1 to TRBJ2-7, with TRBD2 matching 13 bases. Germline values: CDR1 SGHRS, CDR2 YFSETQ. This CDR3 has 15 amino acids. V was pared by 4 bases and J by 1 base, with 2 bases of the junction left unmatched. The CDR3 sequence: CASSPTSGGSYEQYF. CDR3 nucleotide sequence: TGCGCCAGCAGCCCGACTAGCGGGGGGTCCTACGAGCAGTACTTC.

This clonotype has more than one count but fewer than ten. V and J are TRBV6-6 and TRBJ1-1, with 7 bases identical to TRBD1. V was clipped by 11 bases and J by 1 base; unmatched bases: 7. Germline loops: CDR1 MNHNY, CDR2 SVGAGI (reference sequence). The CDR3 is 13 amino acids. The CDR3 DNA is TGTGCCGGCCGGGGGACAGAGAACACTGAAGCTTTCTTT. Its protein is CAGRGTENTEAFF.

This rearrangement joins TRBV25-1 to TRBJ2-7; 7 bases align to TRBD1. This CDR3 region has 14 residues. Looked up from germline, CDR1 is MGHDK and CDR2 is SYGVNS. Trimming took 6 bases from V and 2 from J; bases not matched to a gene: 7. CDR3 bases: TGTGCCAGCAGGGAAGGACAGGAACCCTACGAGCAGTACTTC. Its translation: CASREGQEPYEQYF.

Many counts were recorded for this clonotype. The J gene is TRBJ2-1, the V gene TRBV3-1; possibly TRBD2 for D (6 bases). The CDR3 has 18 amino acids. The ends were cut back, 3 bases at V and 4 bases at J, with 22 bases in the middle. The germline gives CDR1 LGHDT, CDR2 YNNKEL (reference sequence). The CDR3 loop is CASSHNGAAGQKYNEQFF. The CDR3 region has the DNA TGTGCCAGCAGCCATAACGGAGCAGCGGGTCAGAAATACAATGAGCAGTTCTTC.

This clonotype has more than one count but fewer than ten. The rearrangement uses TRBV7-8 and TRBJ2-2; D is unclear. CDR3 length: 15 residues. Germline values: CDR1 SGHVS, CDR2 FQNEAQ. Trimming stripped 0 bases from V and 2 bases from J, with 7 bases between. The CDR3 loop is CASSLASPNTGELFF. DNA of the CDR3: TGTGCCAGCAGCTTAGCCAGCCCAAACACCGGGGAGCTGTTTTTT. The variable domain in full, with the rest retrieved from reference TRBV7-8 and TRBJ2-2, is GAGVSQSPRYKVAKRGQDVALRCDPISGHVSLFWYQQALGQGPEFLTYFQNEAQLDKSGLPSDRFFAERPEGSVSTLKIQRTQQEDSAVYLCASSLASPNTGELFFGEGSRLTVL.

This clonotype appeared many times. The rearrangement joins TRBV7-2 to TRBJ1-4, with D uncertain. CDR1 and CDR2 (germline): SGHTA, FQGNSA. The CDR3 consists of 14 residues. Trimming removed 1 base from V and 12 bases from J, with 15 bases in between. As DNA, the CDR3 is TGTGCCAGCAGCTTAGAGGCATGGGTCCCCCAACTGTTTTTT. Translated, it gives CASSLEAWVPQLFF.

The rearrangement links TRBV20-1 to TRBJ1-5; no reliable D call. The CDR3 covers 15 residues. V lost 4 bases, J lost 5 bases, and 18 bases lay in between. Looked up from germline, CDR1 is DFQATT and CDR2 is SNEGSKA (reference sequence). The chain's CDR3 is CSAMPSAGKDQPQHF. For the CDR3, the DNA is TGCAGTGCTATGCCCTCGGCGGGCAAGGATCAGCCCCAGCATTTT.

This clonotype was detected a few times. J is TRBJ2-1 and V is TRBV20-1; 11 bases are a match to TRBD2. The V segment lost 5 bases and the J segment 9 bases; nucleotides outside the gene matches: 9. Germline assignment: CDR1 DFQATT and CDR2 SNEGSKA (reference sequence). The CDR3 has 14 amino acids. CDR3 residues: CSAPTSGVLPEQFF. CDR3 bases: TGCAGTGCTCCGACTAGCGGGGTTCTCCCTGAGCAGTTCTTC.

This clonotype was observed a few times. The V call is TRBV2, the J call TRBJ2-7, with TRBD2 matching 9 bases. This CDR3 contains 14 residues. The trim removed 5 bases at V and 12 bases at J, leaving 14 bases unmatched. Germline V CDR1 and CDR2: SNHLY, FYNNEI. Here the CDR3 reads CASSRAGGLEVRYF. The CDR3 DNA reads as TGTGCCAGCAGTAGAGCGGGGGGCCTGGAAGTGCGGTACTTC.

The chain links TRBV5-1 to TRBJ1-2; no firm D call. Germline V gives CDR1 SGHRS, CDR2 YFSETQ. Trimming left V 2 bases short and J 8 bases short, with 10 bases between. The CDR3 sequence is 12 residues long. DNA for the CDR3: TGCGCCAGCAGCTTAGGAAGGGAAGGCTACACCTTC. Residues: CASSLGREGYTF. Drawing the rest from reference TRBV5-1 and TRBJ1-2, the complete variable domain is KAGVTQTPRYLIKTRGQQVTLSCSPISGHRSVSWYQQTPGQGLQFLFEYFSETQRNKGNFPGRFSGRQFSNSRSEMNVSTLELGDSALYLCASSLGREGYTFGSGTRLTVV.

The chain joins TRBV7-8 to TRBJ2-3, with a possible D match to TRBD2 (7 bases). V lost 3 bases and J 2 bases, leaving 12 bases between the germline ends. CDR1 is SGHVS and CDR2 is FQNEAQ in the germline V gene. The CDR3 runs 15 residues. CDR3 nucleotides: TGTGCCAGCAGCTTGCGGGGGCCTTCCACAGATACGCAGTATTTT. Encoded protein: CASSLRGPSTDTQYF.

This clonotype showed up many times. The chain is built from TRBV18 and TRBJ2-3; D unresolved. Deletions cut 5 bases from V and 4 bases from J, with 13 bases between. Germline-derived CDR1 and CDR2 are KGHSH and LQKENI. The CDR3 is 14 residues long. CDR3 nucleotide sequence: TGTGCCAGCTCAACGCGCGGTAGCCCAGATACGCAGTATTTT. It is translated as CASSTRGSPDTQYF.

The chain combines TRBV4-2 with TRBJ2-7; D is possibly TRBD1 (6 bases). Per the germline V gene, CDR1 is LGHNA and CDR2 is YNFKEQ. This CDR3 has 14 residues. V was clipped by 0 bases and J by 5 bases, with 11 bases between them. The CDR3 DNA is TGTGCCAGCAGCCAAGAATACAGGGACCACGAGCAGTACTTC. Its protein is CASSQEYRDHEQYF.